The source of this TCR beta chain is a study of identical twins. Unique molecular identifiers were present on cDNA, and template switching added a universal primer site. MiXCR was run by TCRdb on the 5' RACE reads, yielding one entry per CDR3 protein. The repertoire has approximately 500,000 distinct CDR3 sequences, 24% of them found once; the top ten carry 2.9%. CDR1 is MNHEY and CDR2 is SVGEGT in the germline V gene. The length of the CDR3 is 11 residues. Trimming stripped 6 bases from V and 11 bases from J, with 11 bases between. The data also belong to a second study, concerning T cells expressing NK-cell markers. That work contributes: From sorted CD3+CD56+NKG2C+, CD3+CD56+NKG2C- and CD3+CD56-NKG2C+ T cells came the TCR beta repertoires. Dominance of the CD3+CD56-NKG2C+ fraction by these clonotypes also held in several donors. Unclear, still, was the HCMV specificity of the expanded NKG2C+ T cell clones.

The chain is built from TRBV6-2 or TRBV6-3 and TRBJ1-5, with unresolved D. Sequencing used CD4+ T cells sorted from blood. The TCR was taken from a woman aged 18-30 years in good health. The CDR3 DNA reads as TGTGCCAGCAGGCTCGGTCCGGCCCAGCATTTT. The encoded protein is CASRLGPAQHF.